This entry features one T cell receptor (beta chain) sequence. With 60 Vbeta and 13 Jbeta primers, the PCR was carried out. Measured with immunoSEQ multiplex PCR; TCRdb has only the in-frame clones, and not every one. The sample records some 130,000 clones, 79% being singletons. This specimen comes from a study of cytomegalovirus exposure and HLA in healthy donors. Study-wide background: As released early, the data held about 85 million unique TCRs from HLA-typed donors.

This CDR3 has 16 amino acids. Trimming removed 0 bases from V and 3 bases from J; junction bases left unmatched: 8. Germline CDR1 is LGHNT and CDR2 is FRNRAP. This TCR was sampled from a man aged 35-49 years in good health and CMV-seropositive. The sequencing input was PBMCs. The chain uses TRBV12-5 and TRBJ2-7; the match to TRBD1 covers 7 bases. CDR3: CASGLVTGDSRYEQYF. The CDR3 nucleotides read TGTGCTAGTGGTTTGGTAACCGGGGACAGCCGCTACGAGCAGTACTTC. The whole variable domain, filled in from reference TRBV12-5 and TRBJ2-7, reads DARVTQTPRHKVTEMGQEVTMRCQPILGHNTVFWYRQTMMQGLELLAYFRNRAPLDDSGMPKDRFSAEMPDATLATLKIQPSEPRDSAVYFCASGLVTGDSRYEQYFGPGTRLTVT.